This T cell receptor (beta chain) was sequenced for a study of CD8 T cells in ankylosing spondylitis. Germline values: CDR1 SGHDT, CDR2 YYEEEE. The CDR3 has 14 residues. General study findings and limits: What seemed typical of ankylosing spondylitis blood was a TCR beta motif built from several highly homologous variants. Matched ankylosing spondylitis synovial fluid reportedly showed significant enrichment of disease-linked clones. Reports of some motif variants in reactive arthritis synovial fluid and blood predate this one. Disease-associated clonotypes exhibited CD8+ identity and were relatively infrequent in peripheral blood.

Each TCR beta library was made by quantitative 5'-RACE that incorporated molecular barcodes. TCRdb reprocessed the 5' RACE reads with MiXCR, giving one entry per CDR3 protein. This table has about 450,000 distinct CDR3 sequences, roughly a quarter appearing once. Only a few counts were recorded for this clonotype. Its antigen is as yet unknown. At one of its ends the junction is not consistent with the germline gene, which may arise from a read error. The genes are TRBV5-6 and TRBJ2-1; D might be TRBD2 (5 bases). The sample consisted of blood, either unsorted or a sorted T cell fraction (not recorded which). This TCR derives from a male donor with ankylosing spondylitis. CDR3: CASYRGRPPLDPLF. CDR3 in DNA: TGTGCCAGCTACAGAGGGAGACCACCGCTAGACCCACTCTTC.